One T cell receptor beta chain is described in this entry. Its antigen is currently unknown. These data originate in a study of T cell responses to AZD1222 COVID-19 vaccine. This CDR3 region has 14 residues. CDR1 SGHNT and CDR2 YENEEA come from the germline V gene. The ends lost 6 bases at V and 1 base at J; junction bases unmatched: 3. Method: immunoSEQ multiplex PCR; TCRdb's copy keeps in-frame clones and lacks some. The top ten hold 9.8% of the sample, which has about 120,000 clones, roughly nine tenths seen once. General study results and limits: Elevations in Spike-specific TCR breadth and depth followed administration of two AZD1222 doses. Donors in the cohort were predominantly white British and more often female, and clonal diversity was possibly underestimated. Baseline seropositivity characterized only six AZD1222 recipients.

The sequence was obtained from an adult in good health. The chain uses TRBV11-3 and TRBJ2-3; 8 nucleotides agree with TRBD2. Sequences were derived from peripheral blood, sampled on day 0 of AZD1222 vaccination. The CDR3 bases are TGTGCCAGCAGGTCCGGGGGGGGCACAGATACGCAGTATTTT. As protein: CASRSGGGTDTQYF. The full variable domain, rest sourced from reference TRBV11-3 and TRBJ2-3, is EAGVVQSPRYKIIEKKQPVAFWCNPISGHNTLYWYLQNLGQGPELLIRYENEEAVDDSQLPKDRFSAERLKGVDSTLKIQPAELGDSAVYLCASRSGGGTDTQYFGPGTRLTVL.